This TCR beta chain was sequenced for a study of cytomegalovirus exposure and HLA in healthy donors. Study outcomes and limitations: The listing of 150 or so TCR beta chains classed them as cytomegalovirus-associated.

TCRdb keeps only in-frame clones here, not all; method: immunoSEQ multiplex PCR. The sample includes 150,000 to 170,000 clones, about 82% of them seen just once. Turning to this clone: Antigen specificity is unknown.

The V end lost 0 bases, the J end lost 7 bases, and 16 bases lay between the germline ends. This CDR3 has 15 residues. CDR1 is MNHNY, CDR2 SVGAGI, per germline (reference sequence). The source is a human donor in good health. Sample: PBMCs. The V gene is TRBV6-6, the J gene TRBJ2-7; D is uncertain. CDR3 loop: CASSYSRQLVFEQYF. CDR3 nucleotides: TGTGCCAGCAGTTACTCAAGGCAGCTAGTTTTTGAGCAGTACTTC.